This is a list of T cell receptor beta chains from one sample in a study of CD8+CD57+ T cells in acquired aplastic anemia. TCRdb redid the calling of the reads with MiXCR, one entry per CDR3 protein. The data show approximately 250,000 distinct CDR3 sequences, with 82% seen just once and 35% to 50% held by the top ten. The sequencing input was sorted CD4+, CD8+, or CD8+CD57+ T cells (not recorded which) from PBMCs. Receptors were obtained from a human donor with aplastic anemia. Each CDR3 is given with its conserved first and last residue. The D gene is left open where the match is weak. The size entry is marked missing in some rows and otherwise reads once, few, many or a size class.

v_call	d_call	j_call	clone_size	cdr3_nt	cdr3_aa
TRBV14	-	TRBJ2-1	-	TGTGCCAGCAACGCCGGGGAATTGGGGAATGAGCAGTTCTTC	CASNAGELGNEQFF
TRBV10-3	-	TRBJ1-1	few	TGTGCCATCAGTGATAACACTGAAGCTTTCTTT	CAISDNTEAFF
TRBV20-1	-	TRBJ1-1	-	TGCAGTGCTAGAAATACAGCTGAAGCTTTCTTT	CSARNTAEAFF
TRBV7-6	TRBD2	TRBJ2-5	-	TGTGCCAGCACCCTAGGGAGGGACCCCTCTGGGGAGAACTTC	CASTLGRDPSGENF
TRBV4-3	-	TRBJ1-4	-	TGCGCCAGCAGCCAAGGCACAACTTCCAATGAAAGACTGTTTTTT	CASSQGTTSNERLFF
TRBV10-3	-	TRBJ2-1	few	TGTGCCATCAGTGCGGGAAATGAGCAGTTCTTC	CAISAGNEQFF
TRBV13	-	TRBJ2-7	once	TGCGCCAGCAGCCCAGGTATGGGCGAGCAGTACTTC	CASSPGMGEQYF
TRBV11-3	TRBD1	TRBJ2-5	-	TGTGCCAGCAGCTTAGGCCTGACAGGGGGAGAGACCCAGTACTTC	CASSLGLTGGETQYF
TRBV5-6	TRBD2	TRBJ2-3	many	TGTGCCAGCAGCCTGGGACTAGCGGGATTTTTGGATACGCAGTATTTT	CASSLGLAGFLDTQYF
TRBV5-1	-	TRBJ2-1	-	TGCGCCAGCAGCCCGATTAAAAGCAAGACGAGCGATGAGCAGTTCTTC	CASSPIKSKTSDEQFF
TRBV11-3	-	TRBJ2-3	-	TGTGCCAGCGGCTTAGGTCTTGGAGATACGCAGTATTTT	CASGLGLGDTQYF
TRBV7-9	-	TRBJ1-1	-	-	CASSSADTQYFDPFF
TRBV7-6	TRBD2	TRBJ2-7	-	TGTGCCAGCACCCTAGGGAGGGTTGCCTCTGAGCAGTACTTC	CASTLGRVASEQYF
TRBV2	-	TRBJ2-5	-	TGTGCCAGCGGAGGGGTTGCCGGCGACGTGGAGACCGAAGACTTC	CASGGVAGDVETEDF
TRBV7-6	TRBD2	TRBJ2-1	-	TGTGCCAGCAGCCTAGCGGACATATCCTACGAGGAGCAGTTCTTC	CASSLADISYEEQFF
TRBV7-3	-	TRBJ2-7	-	TGTGCCAGCAGCTTCAATCTGAGGGGTAACACGGAGGCCTTC	CASSFNLRGNTEAF
TRBV7-9	-	TRBJ2-3	-	-	CASSAGDTEAFFGF
TRBV9	-	TRBJ1-1	-	TGTGCCAGCAGCGTAGATGTAACGAGCACAGATACGCCTTTCTTT	CASSVDVTSTDTPFF
TRBV7-9	-	TRBJ1-1	-	TGTGCCAGCAGCTTTCAAAGAAGCGGGGGGACTGAAGAGTTCTTT	CASSFQRSGGTEEFF
TRBV9	TRBD1	TRBJ2-5	-	TGTGCCAGCGGCACACAGGGGACCAGACTGTTTTCTCAGTACTTC	CASGTQGTRLFSQYF
TRBV20-1	-	TRBJ1-1	few	TGCAGTGCCAGCGGAGGGACTCCCGTCGTCTTGAACACTGAAGCTTTCTTT	CSASGGTPVVLNTEAFF
TRBV15	-	TRBJ2-7	-	TGTGCCACCAGCGCAGGCGGCGAGCAAAAGACCCAGAACTTC	CATSAGGEQKTQNF
TRBV7-2	TRBD2	TRBJ2-3	-	TGTGCCAGCAGCGTAGCGGGAGCGGCCGATACGCAGTATTATTTT	CASSVAGAADTQYYF
TRBV25-1	-	TRBJ2-7	few	TGTGCCAGCAGTGAATTTGGGGAATCCTACGAGCAGTACTTC	CASSEFGESYEQYF
TRBV5-1	-	TRBJ2-5	-	TGCGCCAGCAGCCTGGGTCAGGGGAACACGACCCAGTACTTC	CASSLGQGNTTQYF
TRBV7-9	-	TRBJ2-7	-	TGTGCCAGCAGCCTGGGACATGCCAACGAGCAGTACTTC	CASSLGHANEQYF
TRBV9	-	TRBJ2-5	-	TGTGCCAGCAGCGGGGGCTTAGCGGCCTTCACCGGGGACTTC	CASSGGLAAFTGDF